Below, one T cell receptor beta chain is given with its context. These data come from a study of blood T cell repertoires in COVID-19. Study in general: The cDNA or gDNA used as material had been derived from T cells, B-cell-depleted T cells, or PBMCs.

How the authors handled the data: Amplification from reference gene primers served as the basis for estimated nucleated cell counts. The repertoire was sequenced with immunoSEQ multiplex PCR; TCRdb's copy has only in-frame clones and lacks some. The DNA gave D and trimming, while V, J and clone size come from that table. The data contain roughly 200,000 clones, about nine tenths of them singletons. CDR1 and CDR2 (germline): MGHDK, SYGVNS. This CDR3 comprises 14 residues. V was pared by 1 base and J by 4 bases, with 8 bases between. Sequenced: peripheral blood. The J gene is TRBJ2-1, the V gene TRBV25-1; D is unclear. This clonotype was sampled from a man in his forties with acute or convalescent COVID-19. The CDR3 region is CASSEWAEYNEQFF. CDR3 coding DNA: TGTGCCAGCAGTGAATGGGCAGAATACAATGAGCAGTTCTTC. Together with reference TRBV25-1 and TRBJ2-1, the CDR3 gives the full variable domain: EADIYQTPRYLVIGTGKKITLECSQTMGHDKMYWYQQDPGMELHLIHYSYGVNSTEKGDLSSESTVSRIRTEHFPLTLESARPSHTSQYLCASSEWAEYNEQFFGPGTRLTVL.